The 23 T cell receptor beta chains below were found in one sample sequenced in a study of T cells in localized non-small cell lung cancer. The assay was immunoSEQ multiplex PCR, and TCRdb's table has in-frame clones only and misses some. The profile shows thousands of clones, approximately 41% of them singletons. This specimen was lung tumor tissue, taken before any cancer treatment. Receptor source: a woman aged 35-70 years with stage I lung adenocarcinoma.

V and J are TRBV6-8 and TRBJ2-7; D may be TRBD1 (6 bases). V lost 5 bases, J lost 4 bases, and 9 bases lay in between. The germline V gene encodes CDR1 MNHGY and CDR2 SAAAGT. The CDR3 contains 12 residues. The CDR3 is CASSHRAYEQYF. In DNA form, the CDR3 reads TGTGCCAGCAGTCACAGGGCTTACGAGCAGTACTTC.

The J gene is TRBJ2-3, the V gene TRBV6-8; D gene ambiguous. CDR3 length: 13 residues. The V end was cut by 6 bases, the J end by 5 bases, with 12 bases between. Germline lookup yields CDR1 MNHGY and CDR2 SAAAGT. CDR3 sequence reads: CASSEMRGDTQYF. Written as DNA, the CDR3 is TGTGCCAGCAGCGAAATGAGAGGAGATACGCAGTATTTT.

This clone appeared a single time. The CDR3 protein is CSVEGKAGGQETQYF. For the CDR3, the DNA is TGCAGCGTTGAAGGTAAAGCGGGAGGCCAAGAGACCCAGTACTTC. This chain uses TRBV29-1 with TRBJ2-5, with 9 bases fitting TRBD2. The CDR3 extends over 15 amino acids. Germline CDR1 reads SQVTM; CDR2 reads ANQGSEA. J lost 1 base, V lost 1 base, and 4 bases had no gene match.

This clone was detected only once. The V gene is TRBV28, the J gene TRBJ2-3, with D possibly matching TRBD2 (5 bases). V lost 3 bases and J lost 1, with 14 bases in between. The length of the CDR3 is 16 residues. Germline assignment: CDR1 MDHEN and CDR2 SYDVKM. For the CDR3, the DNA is TGTGCCAGCAGTTTGGCAATAGCGTTAGGCACAGATACGCAGTATTTT. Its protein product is CASSLAIALGTDTQYF.

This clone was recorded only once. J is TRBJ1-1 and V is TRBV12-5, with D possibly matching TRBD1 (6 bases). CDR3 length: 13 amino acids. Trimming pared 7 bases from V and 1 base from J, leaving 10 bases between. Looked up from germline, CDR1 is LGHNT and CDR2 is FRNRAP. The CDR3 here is CASAGTSNTEAFF. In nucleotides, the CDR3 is TGTGCTAGTGCCGGGACATCGAACACTGAAGCTTTCTTT.

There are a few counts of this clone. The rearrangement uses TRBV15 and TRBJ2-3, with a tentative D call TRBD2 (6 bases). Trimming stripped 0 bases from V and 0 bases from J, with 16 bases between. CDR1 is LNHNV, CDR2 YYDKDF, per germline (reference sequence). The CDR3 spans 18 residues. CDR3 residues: CATSRDGRGGTSTDTQYF. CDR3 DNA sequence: TGTGCCACCAGCAGAGATGGTAGAGGCGGGACTAGCACAGATACGCAGTATTTT.

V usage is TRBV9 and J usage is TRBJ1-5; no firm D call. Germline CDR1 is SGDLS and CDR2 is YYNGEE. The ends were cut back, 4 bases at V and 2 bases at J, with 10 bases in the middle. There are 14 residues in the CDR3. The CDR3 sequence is CASSRTEGNQPQHF. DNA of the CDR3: TGTGCCAGCAGCAGGACGGAAGGCAATCAGCCCCAGCATTTT.

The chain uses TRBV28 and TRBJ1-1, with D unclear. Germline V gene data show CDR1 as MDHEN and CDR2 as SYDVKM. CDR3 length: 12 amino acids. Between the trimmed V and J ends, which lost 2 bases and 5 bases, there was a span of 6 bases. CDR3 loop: CASSLVATEAFF. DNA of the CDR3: TGTGCCAGCAGTTTAGTTGCTACTGAAGCTTTCTTT.

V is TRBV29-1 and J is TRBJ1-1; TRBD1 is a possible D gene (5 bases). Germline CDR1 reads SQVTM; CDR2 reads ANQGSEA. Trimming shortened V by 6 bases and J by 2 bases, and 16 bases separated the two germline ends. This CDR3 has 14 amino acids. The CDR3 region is CSVVRGAYNTEAFF. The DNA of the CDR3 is TGCAGCGTCGTAAGAGGGGCCTACAACACTGAAGCTTTCTTT.

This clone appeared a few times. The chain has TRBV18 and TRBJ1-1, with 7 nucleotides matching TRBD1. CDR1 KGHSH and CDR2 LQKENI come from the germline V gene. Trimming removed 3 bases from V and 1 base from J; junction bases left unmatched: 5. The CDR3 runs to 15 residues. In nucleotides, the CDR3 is TGTGCCAGCTCACCCAGGACAGGATCGAACACTGAAGCTTTCTTT. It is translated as CASSPRTGSNTEAFF. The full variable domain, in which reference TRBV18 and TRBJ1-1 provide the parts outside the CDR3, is NAGVMQNPRHLVRRRGQEARLRCSPMKGHSHVYWYRQLPEEGLKFMVYLQKENIIDESGMPKERFSAEFPKEGPSILRIQQVVRGDSAAYFCASSPRTGSNTEAFFGQGTRLTVV.

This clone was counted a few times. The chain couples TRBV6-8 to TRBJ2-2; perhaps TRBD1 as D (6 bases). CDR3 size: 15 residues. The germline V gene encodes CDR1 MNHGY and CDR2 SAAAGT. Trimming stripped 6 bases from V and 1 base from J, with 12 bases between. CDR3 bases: TGTGCCAGCAGCCTGGACAGCAAGAACACCGGGGAGCTGTTTTTT. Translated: CASSLDSKNTGELFF.

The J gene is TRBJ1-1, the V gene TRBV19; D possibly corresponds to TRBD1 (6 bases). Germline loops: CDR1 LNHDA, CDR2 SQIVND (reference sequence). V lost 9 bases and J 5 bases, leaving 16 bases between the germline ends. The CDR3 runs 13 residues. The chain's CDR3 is CASNQGFTTEAFF. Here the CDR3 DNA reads TGTGCCAGCAATCAGGGGTTTACGACTGAAGCTTTCTTT.

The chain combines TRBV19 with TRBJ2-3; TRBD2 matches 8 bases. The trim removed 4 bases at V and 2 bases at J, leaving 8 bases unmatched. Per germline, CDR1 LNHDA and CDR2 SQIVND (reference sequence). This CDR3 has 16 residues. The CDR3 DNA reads TGTGCCAGTAGTAGCAAGAGCGGGAGTTACACAGATACGCAGTATTTT. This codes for CASSSKSGSYTDTQYF.

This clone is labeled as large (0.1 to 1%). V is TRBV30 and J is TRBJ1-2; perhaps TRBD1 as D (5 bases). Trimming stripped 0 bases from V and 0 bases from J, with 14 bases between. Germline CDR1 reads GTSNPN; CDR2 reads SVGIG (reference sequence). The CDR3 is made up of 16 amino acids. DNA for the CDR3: TGTGCCTGGAGTGTACTTGGGACCTATACTAACTATGGCTACACCTTC. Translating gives CAWSVLGTYTNYGYTF. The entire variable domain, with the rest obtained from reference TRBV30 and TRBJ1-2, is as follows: SQTIHQWPATLVQPVGSPLSLECTVEGTSNPNLYWYRQAAGRGLQLLFYSVGIGQISSEVPQNLSASRPQDRQFILSSKKLLLSDSGFYLCAWSVLGTYTNYGYTFGSGTRLTVV.

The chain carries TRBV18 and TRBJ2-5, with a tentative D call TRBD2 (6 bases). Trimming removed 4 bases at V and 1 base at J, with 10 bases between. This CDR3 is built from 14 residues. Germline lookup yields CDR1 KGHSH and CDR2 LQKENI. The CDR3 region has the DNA TGTGCCAGCTCACGTGGGGGGACCCAAGAGACCCAGTACTTC. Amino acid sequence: CASSRGGTQETQYF.

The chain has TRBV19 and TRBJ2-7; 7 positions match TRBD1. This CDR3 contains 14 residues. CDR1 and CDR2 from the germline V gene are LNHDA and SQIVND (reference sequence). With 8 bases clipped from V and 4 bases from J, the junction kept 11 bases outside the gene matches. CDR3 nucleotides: TGTGCCAGTGCTCCGACAGGGAACCCTTACGAGCAGTACTTC. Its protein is CASAPTGNPYEQYF.

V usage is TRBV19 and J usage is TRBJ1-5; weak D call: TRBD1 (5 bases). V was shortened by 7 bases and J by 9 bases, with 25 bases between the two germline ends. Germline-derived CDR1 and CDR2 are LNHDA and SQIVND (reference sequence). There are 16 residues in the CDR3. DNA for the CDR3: TGTGCCAGTACCACTACCGGGACCGCGGGATTTCGGCCCCAGCATTTT. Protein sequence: CASTTTGTAGFRPQHF. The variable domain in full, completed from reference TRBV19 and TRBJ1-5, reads DGGITQSPKYLFRKEGQNVTLSCEQNLNHDAMYWYRQDPGQGLRLIYYSQIVNDFQKGDIAEGYSVSREKKESFPLTVTSAQKNPTAFYLCASTTTGTAGFRPQHFGDGTRLSIL.

For the CDR3, the DNA is TGTGCCAGCAGTGAAGGGTTAAGAGGAGAGGGGGCCCACTACGAGCAGTACTTC. Amino acids: CASSEGLRGEGAHYEQYF. The chain joins TRBV25-1 to TRBJ2-7; TRBD1 matches at 7 bases. The J segment lost 3 bases and the V segment lost 2 bases, leaving 16 bases of the junction unmatched. In germline, CDR1 is MGHDK, CDR2 SYGVNS. The length of the CDR3 is 18 residues.

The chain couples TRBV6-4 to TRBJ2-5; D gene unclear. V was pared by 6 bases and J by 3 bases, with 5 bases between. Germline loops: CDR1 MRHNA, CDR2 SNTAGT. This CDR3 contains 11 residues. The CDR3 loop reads CASRSKETQYF. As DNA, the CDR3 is TGTGCCAGCAGGAGCAAAGAGACCCAGTACTTC.

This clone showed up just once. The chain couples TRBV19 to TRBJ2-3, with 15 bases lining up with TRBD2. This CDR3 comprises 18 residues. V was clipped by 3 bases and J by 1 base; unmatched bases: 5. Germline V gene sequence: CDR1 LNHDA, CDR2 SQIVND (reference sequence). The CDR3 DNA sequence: TGTGCCAGTAGTATTGGGACTAGCGGGAGGTTTGGCACAGATACGCAGTATTTT. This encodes CASSIGTSGRFGTDTQYF.

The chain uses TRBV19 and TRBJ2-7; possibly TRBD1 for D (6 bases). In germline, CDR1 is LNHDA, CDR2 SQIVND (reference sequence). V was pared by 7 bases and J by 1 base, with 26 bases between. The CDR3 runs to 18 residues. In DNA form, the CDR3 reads TGTGCCAGTATAGGAGCAATGAACAGGGAGAGAGGGTCCTACGAGCAGTACTTC. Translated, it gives CASIGAMNRERGSYEQYF.

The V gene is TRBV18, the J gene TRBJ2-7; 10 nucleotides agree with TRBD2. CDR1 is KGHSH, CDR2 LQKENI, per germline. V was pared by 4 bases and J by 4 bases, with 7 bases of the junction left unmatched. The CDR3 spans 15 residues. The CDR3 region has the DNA TGTGCCAGCTCACACGGACTAGCGGAACTTTACGAGCAGTACTTC. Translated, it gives CASSHGLAELYEQYF.

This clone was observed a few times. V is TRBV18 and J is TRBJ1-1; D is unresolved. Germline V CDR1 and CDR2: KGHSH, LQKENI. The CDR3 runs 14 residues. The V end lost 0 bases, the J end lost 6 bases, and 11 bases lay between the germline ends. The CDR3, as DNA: TGTGCCAGCTCACCACCGGTACAGCGACCTGAAGCTTTCTTT. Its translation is CASSPPVQRPEAFF. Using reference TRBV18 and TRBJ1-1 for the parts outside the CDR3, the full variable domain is NAGVMQNPRHLVRRRGQEARLRCSPMKGHSHVYWYRQLPEEGLKFMVYLQKENIIDESGMPKERFSAEFPKEGPSILRIQQVVRGDSAAYFCASSPPVQRPEAFFGQGTRLTVV.